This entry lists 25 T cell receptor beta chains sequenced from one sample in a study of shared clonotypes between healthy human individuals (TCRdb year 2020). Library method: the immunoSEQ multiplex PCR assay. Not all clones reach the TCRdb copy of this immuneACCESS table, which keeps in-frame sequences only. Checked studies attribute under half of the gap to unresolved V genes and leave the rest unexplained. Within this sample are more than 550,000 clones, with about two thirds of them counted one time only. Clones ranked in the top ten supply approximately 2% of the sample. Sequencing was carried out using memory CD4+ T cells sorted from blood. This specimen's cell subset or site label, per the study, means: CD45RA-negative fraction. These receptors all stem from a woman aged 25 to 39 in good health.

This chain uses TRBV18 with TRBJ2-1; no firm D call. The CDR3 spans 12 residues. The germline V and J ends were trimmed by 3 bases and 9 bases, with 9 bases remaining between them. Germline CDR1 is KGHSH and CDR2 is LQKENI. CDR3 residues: CASSPGTGEQFF. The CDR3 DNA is TGTGCCAGCTCACCGGGCACTGGTGAGCAGTTCTTC.

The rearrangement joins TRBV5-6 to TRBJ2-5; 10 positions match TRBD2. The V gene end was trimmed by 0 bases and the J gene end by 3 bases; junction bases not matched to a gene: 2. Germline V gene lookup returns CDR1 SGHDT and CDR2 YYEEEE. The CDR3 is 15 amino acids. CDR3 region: CASSLVLAGEETQYF. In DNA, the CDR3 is TGTGCCAGCAGCTTGGTCCTAGCGGGAGAAGAGACCCAGTACTTC.

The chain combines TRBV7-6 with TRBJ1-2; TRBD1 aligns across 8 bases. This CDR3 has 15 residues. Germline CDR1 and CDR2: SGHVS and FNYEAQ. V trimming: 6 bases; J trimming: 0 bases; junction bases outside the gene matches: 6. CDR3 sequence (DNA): TGTGCCAGCAGTCTACAGGGGGGAGCTAACTATGGCTACACCTTC. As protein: CASSLQGGANYGYTF.

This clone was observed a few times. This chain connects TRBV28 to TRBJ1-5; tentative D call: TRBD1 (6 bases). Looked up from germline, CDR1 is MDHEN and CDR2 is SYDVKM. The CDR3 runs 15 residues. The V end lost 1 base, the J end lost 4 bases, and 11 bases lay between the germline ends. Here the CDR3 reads CASSLSQGRNQPQHF. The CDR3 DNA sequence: TGTGCCAGCAGTTTATCGCAGGGGCGAAATCAGCCCCAGCATTTT.

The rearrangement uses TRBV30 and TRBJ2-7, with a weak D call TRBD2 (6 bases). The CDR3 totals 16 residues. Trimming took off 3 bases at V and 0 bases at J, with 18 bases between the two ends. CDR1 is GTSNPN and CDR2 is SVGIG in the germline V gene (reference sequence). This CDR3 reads CAWSGPGLRSSYEQYF. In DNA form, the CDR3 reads TGTGCCTGGAGCGGACCGGGACTTAGGAGCTCCTACGAGCAGTACTTC.

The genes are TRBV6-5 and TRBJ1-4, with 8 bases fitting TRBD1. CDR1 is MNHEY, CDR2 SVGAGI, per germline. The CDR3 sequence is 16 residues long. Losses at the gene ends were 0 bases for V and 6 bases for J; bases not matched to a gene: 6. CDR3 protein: CASSYSTGTGHEKLFF. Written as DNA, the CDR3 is TGTGCCAGCAGTTACTCGACCGGGACAGGCCATGAAAAACTGTTTTTT.

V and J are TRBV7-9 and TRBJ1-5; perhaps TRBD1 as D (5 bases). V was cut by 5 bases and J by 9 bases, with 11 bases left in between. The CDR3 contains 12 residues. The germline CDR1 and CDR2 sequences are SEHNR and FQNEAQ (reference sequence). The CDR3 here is CASSQVGGPQHF. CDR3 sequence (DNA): TGTGCCAGCAGCCAGGTTGGGGGGCCCCAGCATTTT.

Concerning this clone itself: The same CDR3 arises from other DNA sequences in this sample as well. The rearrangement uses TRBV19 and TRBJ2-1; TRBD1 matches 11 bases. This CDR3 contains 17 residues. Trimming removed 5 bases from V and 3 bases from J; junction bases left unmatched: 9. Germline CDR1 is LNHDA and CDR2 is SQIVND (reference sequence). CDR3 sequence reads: CASSVDSGTGGYNEQFF. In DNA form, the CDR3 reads TGTGCCAGTAGTGTTGACTCCGGGACAGGGGGCTACAATGAGCAGTTCTTC.

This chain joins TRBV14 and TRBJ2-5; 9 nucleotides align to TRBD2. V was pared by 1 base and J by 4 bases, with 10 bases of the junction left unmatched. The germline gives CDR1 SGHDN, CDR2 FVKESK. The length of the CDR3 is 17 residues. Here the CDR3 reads CASSQGGSSGIGETQYF. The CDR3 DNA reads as TGTGCCAGCAGCCAAGGCGGTTCTAGCGGGATCGGAGAGACCCAGTACTTC.

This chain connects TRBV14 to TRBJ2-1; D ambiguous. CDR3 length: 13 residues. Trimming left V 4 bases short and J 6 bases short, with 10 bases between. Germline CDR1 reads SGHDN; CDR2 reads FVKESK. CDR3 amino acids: CASSLSASNEQFF. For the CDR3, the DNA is TGTGCCAGCAGCCTCAGTGCCAGCAATGAGCAGTTCTTC.

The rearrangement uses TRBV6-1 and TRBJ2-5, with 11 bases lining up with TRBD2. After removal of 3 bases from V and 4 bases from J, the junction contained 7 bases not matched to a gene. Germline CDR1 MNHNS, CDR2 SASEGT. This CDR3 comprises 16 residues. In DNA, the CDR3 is TGTGCCAGCAGTGACGTCGGACTAGCGGGCGGAGAGACCCAGTACTTC. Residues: CASSDVGLAGGETQYF.

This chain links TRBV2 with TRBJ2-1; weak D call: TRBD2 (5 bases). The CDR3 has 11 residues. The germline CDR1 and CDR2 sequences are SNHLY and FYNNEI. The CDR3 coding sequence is TGTTCTAGCAGGTCCTACAATGAGCAGTTCTTC. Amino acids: CSSRSYNEQFF. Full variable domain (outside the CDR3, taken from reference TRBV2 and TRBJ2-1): EPEVTQTPSHQVTQMGQEVILRCVPISNHLYFYWYRQILGQKVEFLVSFYNNEISEKSEIFDDQFSVERPDGSNFTLKIRSTKLEDSAMYFCSSRSYNEQFFGPGTRLTVL.

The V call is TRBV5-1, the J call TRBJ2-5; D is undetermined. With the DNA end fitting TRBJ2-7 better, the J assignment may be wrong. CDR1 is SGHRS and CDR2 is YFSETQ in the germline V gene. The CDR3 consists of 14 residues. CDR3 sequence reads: CASRSVTDAYEQYF. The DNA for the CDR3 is TGCGCCAGCCGATCGGTGACTGACGCCTACGAGCAGTACTTC.

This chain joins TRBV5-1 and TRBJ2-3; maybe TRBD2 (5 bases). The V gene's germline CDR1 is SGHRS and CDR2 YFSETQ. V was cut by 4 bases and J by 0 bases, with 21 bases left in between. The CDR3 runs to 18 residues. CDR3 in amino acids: CASSRSTGQAVSTDTQYF. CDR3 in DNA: TGCGCCAGCAGCCGATCAACGGGCCAAGCGGTTAGCACAGATACGCAGTATTTT.

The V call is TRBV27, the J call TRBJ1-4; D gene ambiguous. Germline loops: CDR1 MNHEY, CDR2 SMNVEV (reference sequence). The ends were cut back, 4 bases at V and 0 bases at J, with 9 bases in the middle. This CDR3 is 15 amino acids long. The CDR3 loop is CASSSRHATNEKLFF. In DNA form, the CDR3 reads TGTGCCAGCAGTTCCAGACACGCAACTAATGAAAAACTGTTTTTT.

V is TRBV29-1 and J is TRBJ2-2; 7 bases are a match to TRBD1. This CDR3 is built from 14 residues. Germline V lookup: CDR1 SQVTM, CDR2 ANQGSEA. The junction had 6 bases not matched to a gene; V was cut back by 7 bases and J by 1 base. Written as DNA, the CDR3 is TGCAGCGCTACAGGGGAACTGAACACCGGGGAGCTGTTTTTT. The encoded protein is CSATGELNTGELFF.

CDR3 amino acids: CASSPGVAGHEQYF. DNA of the CDR3: TGTGCCAGTAGTCCGGGAGTAGCGGGGCACGAGCAGTACTTC. The rearrangement uses TRBV19 and TRBJ2-7; 8 nucleotides match TRBD2. V shed 5 bases and J 5 bases; nucleotides not matched to a gene: 8. CDR3 length: 14 amino acids. In germline, CDR1 is LNHDA, CDR2 SQIVND (reference sequence). The full variable domain, its missing parts supplied by reference TRBV19 and TRBJ2-7, is DGGITQSPKYLFRKEGQNVTLSCEQNLNHDAMYWYRQDPGQGLRLIYYSQIVNDFQKGDIAEGYSVSREKKESFPLTVTSAQKNPTAFYLCASSPGVAGHEQYFGPGTRLTVT.

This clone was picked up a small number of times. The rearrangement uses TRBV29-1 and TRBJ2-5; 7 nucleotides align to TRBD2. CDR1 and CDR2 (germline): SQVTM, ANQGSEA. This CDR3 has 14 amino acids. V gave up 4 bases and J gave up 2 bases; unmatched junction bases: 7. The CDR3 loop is CSVGGRAQQETQYF. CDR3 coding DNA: TGCAGCGTTGGGGGGAGGGCACAACAAGAGACCCAGTACTTC.

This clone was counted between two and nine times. CDR3 amino acids: CASSPGTSGTRSEQYF. CDR3 DNA: TGTGCCAGTAGTCCCGGGACTAGCGGCACGAGGAGCGAGCAGTACTTC. The chain has TRBV19 and TRBJ2-7; 11 positions match TRBD2. With V trimmed by 5 bases and J by 6 bases, 12 bases remained unmatched. Germline V gives CDR1 LNHDA, CDR2 SQIVND (reference sequence). This CDR3 has 16 residues.

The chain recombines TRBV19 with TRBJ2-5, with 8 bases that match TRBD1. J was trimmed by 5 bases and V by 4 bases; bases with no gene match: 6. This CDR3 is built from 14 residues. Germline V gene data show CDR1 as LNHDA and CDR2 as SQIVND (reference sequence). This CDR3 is CASSNRQGWETQYF. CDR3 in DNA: TGTGCCAGTAGTAACCGACAGGGGTGGGAGACCCAGTACTTC.

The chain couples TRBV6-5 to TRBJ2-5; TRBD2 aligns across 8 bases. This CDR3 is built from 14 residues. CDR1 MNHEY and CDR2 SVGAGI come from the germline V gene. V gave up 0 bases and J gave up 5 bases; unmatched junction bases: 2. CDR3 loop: CASSYSLAGETQYF. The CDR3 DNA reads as TGTGCCAGCAGTTACTCTCTAGCGGGCGAGACCCAGTACTTC.

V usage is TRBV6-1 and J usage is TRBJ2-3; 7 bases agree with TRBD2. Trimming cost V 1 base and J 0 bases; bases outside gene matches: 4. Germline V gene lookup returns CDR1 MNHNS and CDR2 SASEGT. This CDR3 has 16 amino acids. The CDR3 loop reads CASSEERGLSTDTQYF. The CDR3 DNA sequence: TGTGCCAGCAGTGAAGAGCGGGGACTTAGCACAGATACGCAGTATTTT.

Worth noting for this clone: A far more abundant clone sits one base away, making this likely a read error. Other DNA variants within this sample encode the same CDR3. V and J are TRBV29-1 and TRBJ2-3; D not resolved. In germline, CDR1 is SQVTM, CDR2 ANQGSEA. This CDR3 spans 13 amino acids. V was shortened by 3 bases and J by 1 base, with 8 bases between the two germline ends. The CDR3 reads CSVDAGGTDTQYF. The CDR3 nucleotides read TGCAGCGTTGACGCAGGCGGCACAGATACGCAGTATTTT.

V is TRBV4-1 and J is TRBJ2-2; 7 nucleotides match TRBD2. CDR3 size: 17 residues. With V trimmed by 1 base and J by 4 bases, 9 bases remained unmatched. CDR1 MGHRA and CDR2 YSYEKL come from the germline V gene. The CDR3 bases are TGCGCCAGCAGCCAAGGAACCCCGGGACTAACCACCGGGGAGCTGTTTTTT. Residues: CASSQGTPGLTTGELFF.

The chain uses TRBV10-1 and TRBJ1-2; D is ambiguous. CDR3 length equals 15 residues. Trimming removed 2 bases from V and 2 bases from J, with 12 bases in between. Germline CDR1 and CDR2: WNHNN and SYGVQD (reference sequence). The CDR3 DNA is TGCGCCAGCAGTGAGACCCCGGACGGCAACTATGGCTACACCTTC. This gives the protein CASSETPDGNYGYTF.